What follows are 6 T cell receptor beta chains derived from one specimen sequenced in a study of blood T cell repertoires in COVID-19. TCRdb keeps only in-frame clones here, not all; method: immunoSEQ multiplex PCR. The table lists some 200,000 clones, about 83% of them singletons. Sequences were obtained from peripheral blood. These receptor sequences come from a woman between 65 and 79 years old with COVID-19, enrolled during active disease.

The chain has TRBV27 and TRBJ1-6, with 9 bases that match TRBD1. The CDR3 totals 13 residues. Germline CDR1 is MNHEY and CDR2 is SMNVEV (reference sequence). This CDR3 reads CLKQGAENSPLHF. DNA for the CDR3: TGTTTAAAACAGGGGGCGGAGAATTCACCCCTCCACTTT.

This sequence joins TRBV4-2 and TRBJ2-2, with D tentatively TRBD2 (6 bases). Trimming took 1 base from V and 0 from J, leaving 15 bases between them. Germline assignment: CDR1 LGHNA and CDR2 YNFKEQ. The CDR3 covers 18 residues. The CDR3, as DNA: TGTGCCAGCAGCCAAGGGCGGGACTTCCAAACGAACACCGGGGAGCTGTTTTTT. Amino acids: CASSQGRDFQTNTGELFF.

V gene TRBV29-1 combines with J gene TRBJ2-1; 10 nucleotides align to TRBD2. V dropped 7 bases and J dropped 9; count of bases not matched to a gene: 3. The CDR3 length is 11 residues. Germline V CDR1 and CDR2: SQVTM, ANQGSEA. The CDR3 region is CSAGTSVEQFF. DNA for the CDR3: TGCAGCGCCGGGACTAGCGTTGAGCAGTTCTTC.

This clone was seen repeatedly, ten times or more. The chain combines TRBV18 with TRBJ1-1; no reliable D call. The length of the CDR3 is 13 residues. CDR1 KGHSH and CDR2 LQKENI come from the germline V gene. V was shortened by 3 bases and J by 4 bases, with 9 bases between the two germline ends. The CDR3 sequence is CASSPEGGTEAFF. CDR3 in DNA: TGTGCCAGCTCACCCGAGGGTGGCACTGAAGCTTTCTTT.

V and J are TRBV5-1 and TRBJ2-5; 8 bases align to TRBD1. The CDR3 is 17 amino acids. Per the germline V gene, CDR1 is SGHRS and CDR2 is YFSETQ. The junction had 12 bases not matched to a gene; V was cut back by 0 bases and J by 5 bases. The CDR3 loop is CASSLALARQGIETQYF. CDR3 coding DNA: TGCGCCAGCAGCTTGGCCCTGGCCAGACAGGGGATCGAGACCCAGTACTTC.

The chain carries TRBV20-1 and TRBJ2-7; D possibly corresponds to TRBD1 (6 bases). Germline V lookup: CDR1 DFQATT, CDR2 SNEGSKA (reference sequence). Trimming cost V 3 bases and J 0 bases, with 12 bases left between them. The CDR3 totals 14 residues. The CDR3 nucleotides are TGCAGTGCTAGTTGGGACACATTCTCCTACGAGCAGTACTTC. As protein: CSASWDTFSYEQYF.